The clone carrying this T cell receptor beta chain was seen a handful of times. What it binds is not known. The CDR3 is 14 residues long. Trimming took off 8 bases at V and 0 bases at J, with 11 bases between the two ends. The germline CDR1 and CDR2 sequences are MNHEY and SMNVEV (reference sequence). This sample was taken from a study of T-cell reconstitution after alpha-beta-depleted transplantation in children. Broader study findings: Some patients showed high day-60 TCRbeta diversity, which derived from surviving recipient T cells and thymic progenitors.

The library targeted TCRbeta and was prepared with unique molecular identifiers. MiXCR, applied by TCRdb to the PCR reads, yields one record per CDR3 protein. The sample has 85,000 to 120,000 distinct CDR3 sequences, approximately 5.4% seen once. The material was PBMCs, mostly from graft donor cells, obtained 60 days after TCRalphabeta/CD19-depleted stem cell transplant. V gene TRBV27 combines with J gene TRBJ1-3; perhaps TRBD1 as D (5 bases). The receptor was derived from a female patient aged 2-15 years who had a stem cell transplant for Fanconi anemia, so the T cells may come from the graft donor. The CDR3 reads CASWGGSSGNTIYF. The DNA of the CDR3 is TGTGCCAGCTGGGGGGGAAGCTCTGGAAACACCATATATTTT.